These 30 T cell receptor beta chains originate from one sample sequenced in a study of blood T cell repertoires in COVID-19. Profiling relied on immunoSEQ multiplex PCR, and the TCRdb table lists in-frame clones only, not all of them. The sample holds some 120,000 clones; approximately 90% are singletons and the top ten take approximately 2%. Sample: peripheral blood. These receptors were collected from a man aged 50-60 years with COVID-19, enrolled during active disease.

The chain employs TRBV28 and TRBJ1-5, with 8 nucleotides matching TRBD1. CDR1 and CDR2 from the germline V gene are MDHEN and SYDVKM. The CDR3 is 13 residues long. Trimming took 10 bases from V and 2 from J; bases not matched to a gene: 4. The DNA of the CDR3 is TGTGCCATCCCGGGACAGGGCAATCAGCCCCAGCATTTT. Its translation is CAIPGQGNQPQHF.

This chain connects TRBV3-1 (or the pseudogene TRBV3-2) to TRBJ2-1, with 8 bases that match TRBD2. CDR1 is LGHDT and CDR2 is YNNKEL in the germline V gene (reference sequence). There are 15 residues in the CDR3. Trimming at V came to 5 bases and at J to 0 bases, leaving 3 bases not matched to a gene. The chain's CDR3 is CASSSSGSSYNEQFF. The DNA for the CDR3 is TGTGCCAGCAGCTCAAGCGGGAGCTCCTACAATGAGCAGTTCTTC.

The genes are TRBV4-2 and TRBJ1-2, with D unresolved. The V and J ends lost 0 bases and 8 bases respectively, with 16 bases between them. Per the germline V gene, CDR1 is LGHNA and CDR2 is YNFKEQ. This CDR3 spans 15 amino acids. For the CDR3, the DNA is TGTGCCAGCAGCCAAGATGGGCCCTGGGGAGGAGGCTACACCTTC. Translation: CASSQDGPWGGGYTF.

The genes are TRBV15 and TRBJ2-2; 7 bases are a match to TRBD2. CDR1 and CDR2 (germline): LNHNV, YYDKDF (reference sequence). CDR3 size: 16 residues. The V gene end was trimmed by 5 bases and the J gene end by 0 bases; junction bases not matched to a gene: 6. DNA for the CDR3: TGTGCCACCAGCGGTGGGAGGGTCGCGAACACCGGGGAGCTGTTTTTT. It codes for CATSGGRVANTGELFF.

The chain couples TRBV18 to TRBJ2-1; 7 bases line up with TRBD2. Trimming removed 2 bases from V and 2 bases from J; junction bases left unmatched: 9. This CDR3 is 17 amino acids long. Germline lookup yields CDR1 KGHSH and CDR2 LQKENI. In nucleotides, the CDR3 is TGTGCCAGCTCACCATGGGCTAGCGGTAAACCCTACAATGAGCAGTTCTTC. It translates to CASSPWASGKPYNEQFF.

This clone was picked up a small number of times. The V call is TRBV4-1, the J call TRBJ1-1, with D uncertain. The V end was cut by 1 base, the J end by 7 bases, with 13 bases between. This CDR3 spans 14 amino acids. The germline V gene has CDR1 MGHRA and CDR2 YSYEKL. CDR3 sequence (DNA): TGCGCCAGCAGCCAAGGTCCTATCCGGGTTGAAGCTTTCTTT. It yields the protein CASSQGPIRVEAFF.

This clone was picked up one time. The chain joins TRBV4-1 to TRBJ2-3; 12 positions agree with TRBD2. This CDR3 is 17 amino acids long. CDR1 MGHRA and CDR2 YSYEKL come from the germline V gene. V shed 4 bases, J shed 2 bases, and the junction held 7 bases outside the gene matches. The CDR3 sequence is CASSPAGLAGNTDTQYF. For the CDR3, the DNA is TGCGCCAGCAGCCCTGCGGGACTAGCGGGTAACACAGATACGCAGTATTTT.

The chain has TRBV19 and TRBJ2-2, with D unclear. Germline V gene sequence: CDR1 LNHDA, CDR2 SQIVND (reference sequence). V was clipped by 3 bases and J by 6 bases, with 5 bases between them. The CDR3 runs 12 residues. The CDR3 nucleotides are TGTGCCAGTAGTATTCCGGCCGGGGAGCTGTTTTTT. Translation: CASSIPAGELFF. The whole variable domain, filled in from reference TRBV19 and TRBJ2-2, reads DGGITQSPKYLFRKEGQNVTLSCEQNLNHDAMYWYRQDPGQGLRLIYYSQIVNDFQKGDIAEGYSVSREKKESFPLTVTSAQKNPTAFYLCASSIPAGELFFGEGSRLTVL.

J is TRBJ2-4 and V is TRBV12-3 or TRBV12-4; 7 bases line up with TRBD1. This CDR3 has 13 residues. J lost 6 bases, V lost 5 bases, and 4 bases had no gene match. The CDR3 sequence is CASSTRQGNIQYF. The CDR3 DNA reads TGTGCCAGCAGTACGCGACAGGGAAACATTCAGTACTTC.

This chain uses TRBV6-5 with TRBJ1-2; TRBD1 aligns across 12 bases. CDR1 is MNHEY, CDR2 SVGAGI, per germline. Germline trimming cut 2 bases from V and 6 bases from J; bases unmatched to any gene: 7. The length of the CDR3 is 16 residues. The CDR3 DNA is TGTGCCAGCAGTTACACGACAGGGACAGGGGGCGATGGCTACACCTTC. It encodes CASSYTTGTGGDGYTF.

J is TRBJ1-2 and V is TRBV28; 9 positions match TRBD1. The germline V gene encodes CDR1 MDHEN and CDR2 SYDVKM. The V and J ends lost 5 bases and 7 bases, in that order; junction bases with no gene match: 5. The CDR3 consists of 13 residues. CDR3 amino acids: CASSRGTGSGYTF. DNA for the CDR3: TGTGCCAGCAGTAGGGGGACAGGGTCTGGCTACACCTTC.

The rearrangement uses TRBV5-1 and TRBJ2-2; 8 bases are shared with TRBD1. The germline CDR1 and CDR2 sequences are SGHRS and YFSETQ. The CDR3 runs 16 residues. J lost 6 bases, V lost 1 base, and 8 bases had no gene match. The CDR3 DNA is TGCGCCAGCAGCTTGTCAACAGGGGGAGTATCCGGGGAGCTGTTTTTT. This encodes CASSLSTGGVSGELFF.

V gene TRBV18 combines with J gene TRBJ2-1; TRBD2 matches at 7 bases. The germline CDR1 and CDR2 sequences are KGHSH and LQKENI. V was pared by 4 bases and J by 3 bases, with 3 bases of the junction left unmatched. This CDR3 spans 14 amino acids. The CDR3 DNA reads TGTGCCAGCTCACAAACTAGCGTCTACAATGAGCAGTTCTTC. Its protein product is CASSQTSVYNEQFF.

The chain recombines TRBV7-2 with TRBJ2-6; 8 positions agree with TRBD1. The CDR3 has 18 amino acids. In germline, CDR1 is SGHTA, CDR2 FQGNSA. Trimming at V came to 4 bases and at J to 1 base, leaving 9 bases not matched to a gene. The CDR3 reads CASSSQRTGSSGANVLTF. In nucleotides, the CDR3 is TGTGCCAGCAGCTCACAAAGGACAGGGTCATCTGGGGCCAACGTCCTGACTTTC.

V gene TRBV9 combines with J gene TRBJ2-6; a weak D match, TRBD2 (6 bases). Germline CDR1 SGDLS, CDR2 YYNGEE. The CDR3 sequence is 16 residues long. V was shortened by 4 bases and J by 0 bases, with 11 bases between the two germline ends. CDR3 in amino acids: CASSYRRDSGANVLTF. The CDR3 bases are TGTGCCAGCAGCTACCGGCGGGACTCTGGGGCCAACGTCCTGACTTTC.

The chain couples TRBV9 to TRBJ2-2; 8 positions match TRBD2. The V segment lost 0 bases and the J segment 4 bases; nucleotides outside the gene matches: 8. Germline-derived CDR1 and CDR2 are SGDLS and YYNGEE. The CDR3 extends over 17 amino acids. The CDR3 nucleotides read TGTGCCAGCAGCGTAGCTAGCGGGCCCGCGAGCACCGGGGAGCTGTTTTTT. Translation: CASSVASGPASTGELFF.

V and J are TRBV10-3 and TRBJ1-3; D perhaps matches TRBD1 (6 bases). The CDR3 is 14 residues long. Per the germline V gene, CDR1 is ENHRY and CDR2 is SYGVKD. V shed 8 bases and J shed 0 bases, with 11 bases lying between them. CDR3 nucleotide sequence: TGTGCCATCGGGGACACTACCTCTGGAAACACCATATATTTT. Translated: CAIGDTTSGNTIYF.

This chain joins TRBV28 and TRBJ2-1, with TRBD2 identical over 10 bases. Per germline, CDR1 MDHEN and CDR2 SYDVKM. V lost 8 bases, J lost 2 bases, and 9 bases stayed unmatched. CDR3 length equals 16 residues. CDR3 residues: CASLSPGLATYNEQFF. The CDR3 bases are TGTGCCAGCCTGTCTCCGGGACTAGCGACCTACAATGAGCAGTTCTTC.

The chain joins TRBV18 to TRBJ1-4; D is possibly TRBD1 (5 bases). Trimming removed 2 bases from V and 3 bases from J, with 10 bases in between. Germline-derived CDR1 and CDR2 are KGHSH and LQKENI. CDR3 length: 15 residues. In nucleotides, the CDR3 is TGTGCCAGCTCACCAGGAGGGGCTTCTAATGAAAAACTGTTTTTT. Amino acids: CASSPGGASNEKLFF.

The J gene is TRBJ2-7, the V gene TRBV6-1; 11 bases line up with TRBD1. Unmatched junction bases numbered 9, after V lost 3 bases and J lost 2 bases. The V gene's germline CDR1 is MNHNS and CDR2 SASEGT. The CDR3 runs 17 residues. The DNA for the CDR3 is TGTGCCAGCAGTGACGGGACAGGGGGTAGGTTCGCCTACGAGCAGTACTTC. Amino acids: CASSDGTGGRFAYEQYF.

The chain combines TRBV19 with TRBJ2-1; 10 positions agree with TRBD2. The junction had 6 bases not matched to a gene; V was cut back by 5 bases and J by 8 bases. The germline gives CDR1 LNHDA, CDR2 SQIVND (reference sequence). The CDR3 covers 14 residues. CDR3 bases: TGTGCCAGTAGTTGGTCTAGCGGGAGCGATGAGCAGTTCTTC. Its protein product is CASSWSSGSDEQFF.

This clone was seen more than once but under ten times. This sequence joins TRBV19 and TRBJ1-2; 7 bases match TRBD1. The CDR3 is made up of 12 amino acids. V was clipped by 7 bases and J by 7 bases; unmatched bases: 6. Germline loops: CDR1 LNHDA, CDR2 SQIVND (reference sequence). CDR3 sequence: CASTDRDTGYTF. The DNA of the CDR3 is TGTGCCAGTACAGACAGGGATACTGGCTACACCTTC.

The rearrangement joins TRBV5-5 to TRBJ2-1; D perhaps matches TRBD2 (5 bases). CDR1 is SGHKS, CDR2 YYEKEE, per germline (reference sequence). Trimming cost V 0 bases and J 8 bases, with 12 bases left between them. This CDR3 is built from 14 residues. The CDR3 protein is CASSLENTRDEQFF. The CDR3 region has the DNA TGTGCCAGCAGCTTGGAAAATACTAGGGATGAGCAGTTCTTC.

V is TRBV7-6 and J is TRBJ2-1; 7 bases map to TRBD1. J lost 4 bases, V lost 5 bases, and 5 bases had no gene match. Germline assignment: CDR1 SGHVS and CDR2 FNYEAQ. The CDR3 has 14 amino acids. The CDR3 region has the DNA TGTGCCAGCAGCCCCGGACAGGAGTACAATGAGCAGTTCTTC. Translation: CASSPGQEYNEQFF.

The rearrangement uses TRBV4-3 and TRBJ2-6; no clear D gene. The germline V gene encodes CDR1 LGHNA and CDR2 YSLEER. The V and J ends lost 0 bases and 2 bases respectively, with 17 bases between them. The CDR3 has 19 amino acids. The CDR3 loop is CASSQDVPGSLTGANVLTF. DNA for the CDR3: TGCGCCAGCAGCCAAGATGTCCCAGGCAGCCTAACTGGGGCCAACGTCCTGACTTTC.

This clone was found a few times. This chain joins TRBV23-1 and TRBJ2-7; D uncertain. TRBV23-1 qualifies as an ORF whose function is uncertain. CDR3 length equals 12 residues. V was clipped by 2 bases and J by 2 bases, with 4 bases between them. CDR3: CASSQGPYEQYV. As DNA, the CDR3 is TGCGCCAGCAGTCAAGGGCCCTACGAGCAGTACGTC.

This chain connects TRBV27 to TRBJ2-7; 9 bases match TRBD2. CDR1 is MNHEY and CDR2 is SMNVEV in the germline V gene (reference sequence). This CDR3 comprises 14 residues. The junction had 4 bases not matched to a gene; V was cut back by 5 bases and J by 2 bases. CDR3 nucleotide sequence: TGTGCCAGCAGTCTAGCGGGACCGACCTACGAGCAGTACTTC. As protein: CASSLAGPTYEQYF.

The chain couples TRBV5-4 to TRBJ2-5; maybe TRBD2 (5 bases). Trimming removed 3 bases from V and 2 bases from J, with 14 bases in between. The CDR3 consists of 15 residues. Germline lookup yields CDR1 SGHNT and CDR2 YYREEE (reference sequence). CDR3 amino acids: CASSSSGRLQETQYF. CDR3 sequence (DNA): TGTGCCAGCAGCTCCTCGGGGAGATTACAAGAGACCCAGTACTTC.

The chain joins TRBV7-3 to TRBJ1-1, with TRBD1 matching 9 bases. This CDR3 has 15 residues. The J segment lost 3 bases and the V segment lost 7 bases, leaving 9 bases of the junction unmatched. In germline, CDR1 is SGHTA, CDR2 FQGTGA. The CDR3 DNA follows: TGTGCCAGCAAAGTCCGGACAGGGGATGACACTGAAGCTTTCTTT. Translation gives CASKVRTGDDTEAFF.

The chain employs TRBV5-1 and TRBJ1-1; TRBD1 is a possible D gene (6 bases). Germline V gene sequence: CDR1 SGHRS, CDR2 YFSETQ. The CDR3 has 15 residues. The V gene lost 5 bases and the J gene lost 0 bases, with 14 bases spanning the gap. In nucleotides, the CDR3 is TGCGCCAGCAGGGACAGCAGCCACATGAACACTGAAGCTTTCTTT. Its translation: CASRDSSHMNTEAFF.